This TCR beta chain appears in the sequencing data of a study of Graves' ophthalmopathy and Graves' hyperthyroidism. The wider study: Peripheral blood was collected at initial diagnosis, before any treatment.

This clonotype appeared many times. Antigen unknown. Study results and limitations: Sensitivity of around 86% and specificity of roughly 80% were achieved when a 13-signature model separated ophthalmopathy from stable hyperthyroidism.

Having ophthalmopathy, the donors showed moderate-to-severe activity, CAS ≥3 and NOSPECS ≥4, with disease lasting under 3 months. Orbital computed tomography and thyroid ultrasound, along with TRAb, serum thyroxine and clinical symptoms, underpinned diagnosis. From RNA, the CDR3 regions of TCR beta chains were amplified and sequenced. An opening RT-PCR round employed HTBI primers and preceded a second-round multiplex PCR. TCRdb processed the multiplex PCR reads anew with MiXCR; each CDR3 protein has one entry. The sample has about 210,000 distinct CDR3 sequences, 25% to 30% seen once. CDR1 and CDR2 (germline): SGHRS, YFSETQ. The V and J ends lost 0 bases and 2 bases respectively, with 14 bases between them. The CDR3 consists of 16 residues.

What was sequenced was peripheral blood. The receptor was isolated from a man aged 45-65 years with Graves' ophthalmopathy. The V call is TRBV5-1, the J call TRBJ1-1, with D maybe TRBD1 (5 bases). CDR3: CASSLALGPSNTEAFF. The CDR3 coding sequence is TGCGCCAGCAGCTTGGCCTTGGGACCGAGTAACACTGAAGCTTTCTTT. Supplemented by reference TRBV5-1 and TRBJ1-1, the full variable domain reads KAGVTQTPRYLIKTRGQQVTLSCSPISGHRSVSWYQQTPGQGLQFLFEYFSETQRNKGNFPGRFSGRQFSNSRSEMNVSTLELGDSALYLCASSLALGPSNTEAFFGQGTRLTVV.